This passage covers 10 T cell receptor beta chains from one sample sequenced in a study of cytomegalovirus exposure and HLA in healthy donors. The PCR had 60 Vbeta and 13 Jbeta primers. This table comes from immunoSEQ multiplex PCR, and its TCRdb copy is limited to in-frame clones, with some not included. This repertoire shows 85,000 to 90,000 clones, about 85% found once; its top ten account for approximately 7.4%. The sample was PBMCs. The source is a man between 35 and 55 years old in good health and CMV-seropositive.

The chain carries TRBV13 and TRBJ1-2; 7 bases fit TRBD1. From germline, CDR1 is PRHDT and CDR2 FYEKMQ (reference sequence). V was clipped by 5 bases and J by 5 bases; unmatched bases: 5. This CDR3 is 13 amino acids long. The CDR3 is CASSQTGYYGYTF. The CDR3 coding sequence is TGTGCCAGCAGCCAGACAGGGTATTATGGCTACACCTTC.

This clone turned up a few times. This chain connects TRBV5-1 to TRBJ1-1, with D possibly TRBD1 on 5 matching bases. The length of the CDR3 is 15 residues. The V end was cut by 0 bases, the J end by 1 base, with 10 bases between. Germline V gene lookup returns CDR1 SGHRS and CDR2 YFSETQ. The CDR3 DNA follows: TGCGCCAGCAGCTTGGTAGTCAGGGAGAACACTGAAGCTTTCTTT. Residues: CASSLVVRENTEAFF.

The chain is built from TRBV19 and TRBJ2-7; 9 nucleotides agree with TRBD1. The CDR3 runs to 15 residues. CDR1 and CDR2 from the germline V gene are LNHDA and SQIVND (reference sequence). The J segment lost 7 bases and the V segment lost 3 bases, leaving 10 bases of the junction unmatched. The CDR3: CASSMAGTGLGEQYF. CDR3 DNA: TGTGCCAGTAGTATGGCCGGGACAGGGTTGGGGGAGCAGTACTTC.

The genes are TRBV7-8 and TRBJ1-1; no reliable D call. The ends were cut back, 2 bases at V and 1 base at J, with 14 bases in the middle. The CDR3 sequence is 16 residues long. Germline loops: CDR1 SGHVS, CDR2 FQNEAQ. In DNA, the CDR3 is TGTGCCAGCAGCTTACGAAACGGACTGACGAACACTGAAGCTTTCTTT. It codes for CASSLRNGLTNTEAFF.

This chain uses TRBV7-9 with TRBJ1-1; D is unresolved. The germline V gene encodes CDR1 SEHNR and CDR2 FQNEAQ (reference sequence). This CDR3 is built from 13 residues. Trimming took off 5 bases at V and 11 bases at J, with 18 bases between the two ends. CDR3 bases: TGTGCCAGCAGCCATCGGGCGGGAGGGTGGGCTTTCTTT. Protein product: CASSHRAGGWAFF.

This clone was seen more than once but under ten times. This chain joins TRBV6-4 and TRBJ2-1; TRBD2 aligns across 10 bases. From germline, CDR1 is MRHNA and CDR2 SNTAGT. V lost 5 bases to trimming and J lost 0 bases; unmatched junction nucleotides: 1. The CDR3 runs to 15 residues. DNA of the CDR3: TGTGCCAGCAGTTCTAGCGGGAGCTCCTACAATGAGCAGTTCTTC. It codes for CASSSSGSSYNEQFF.

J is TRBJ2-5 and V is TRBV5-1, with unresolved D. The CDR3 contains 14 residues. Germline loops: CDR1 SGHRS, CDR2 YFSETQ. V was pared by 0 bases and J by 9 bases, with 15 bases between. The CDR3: CASSLGASFEAQYF. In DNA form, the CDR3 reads TGCGCCAGCAGCTTGGGAGCCAGTTTCGAGGCCCAGTACTTC.

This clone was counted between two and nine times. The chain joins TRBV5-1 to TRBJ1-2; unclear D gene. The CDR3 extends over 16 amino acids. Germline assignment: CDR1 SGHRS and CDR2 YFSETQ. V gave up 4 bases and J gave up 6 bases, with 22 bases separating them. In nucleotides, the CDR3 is TGCGCCAGCAGCCCCGCGGCACTCGTGGAGGGAAATGGCTACACCTTC. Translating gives CASSPAALVEGNGYTF.

In DNA form, the CDR3 reads TGTGCCAGCAGCTTATGGGCAGGCTACGAGCAGTACTTC. Protein product: CASSLWAGYEQYF. This chain connects TRBV7-3 to TRBJ2-7; D not resolved. Trimming took off 2 bases at V and 3 bases at J, with 8 bases between the two ends. The V gene's germline CDR1 is SGHTA and CDR2 FQGTGA. CDR3 length equals 13 residues.

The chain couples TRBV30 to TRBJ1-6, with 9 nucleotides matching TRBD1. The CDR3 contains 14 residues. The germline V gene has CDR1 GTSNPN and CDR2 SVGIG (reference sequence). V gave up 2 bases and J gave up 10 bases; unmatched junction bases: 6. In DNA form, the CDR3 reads TGTGCCTGGAGTCCGACAGGGGGAGGGTCACCCCTCCACTTT. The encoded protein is CAWSPTGGGSPLHF.